The rows below give T cell receptor beta chains drawn from one sample of a study of blood T cell repertoires in COVID-19. Measured with immunoSEQ multiplex PCR; TCRdb has only the in-frame clones, and not every one. The sample records 280,000 or so clones, under 90% being singletons. Sequenced: peripheral blood. Receptor source: a woman between 45 and 60 years old who had recovered from COVID-19. The CDR3 runs from the conserved cysteine through the conserved F or W. A D gene is named only where the DNA matches it firmly. Rows give clone size only sometimes, using once, few, many, or a class for an expanded clone.

TRBJ2-2	.	.	TRBV9	TGTGCCAGCAGCGTAGCTATTCACACCGGGGAGCTGTTTTTT	CASSVAIHTGELFF
TRBJ1-2	.	few	TRBV28	TGTGCCAGCAGTTTCCACCCAGGGGACCTTAATAGCTACACCTTC	CASSFHPGDLNSYTF
TRBJ2-7	.	.	TRBV7-3	TGTGCCAGCAGCCCCCAGTTTGGGGGCTGGTCCGAGCAGTACTTC	CASSPQFGGWSEQYF
TRBJ2-1	.	.	TRBV6-6	TGTGCCAGCAGTTACTCAGCAGGGGCCGTAGGGAATGAGCAGTTCTTC	CASSYSAGAVGNEQFF
TRBJ1-5	.	.	TRBV4-2	TGTGCCAGCAGCCAAGGGGGGGGTCAGCCCCAGCATTTT	CASSQGGGQPQHF
TRBJ2-2	.	.	TRBV28	TGTGCCAGCATTCCGGGACAGAACACCGGGGAGCTGTTTTTT	CASIPGQNTGELFF
TRBJ2-2	.	.	TRBV12-3/TRBV12-4	TGTGCCAGCAGTCAATCCACTTACGGGGAGCTGTTTTTT	CASSQSTYGELFF
TRBJ2-1	TRBD1	few	TRBV4-3	TGCGCCAGCAGCCCGGACAGGGGATTCTACAATGAGCAGTTCTTC	CASSPDRGFYNEQFF
TRBJ2-2	TRBD1	.	TRBV10-3	TGTGCCATCAGTGAGTCCGACAGGGGGGGCACCGGGGAGCTGTTTTTT	CAISESDRGGTGELFF
TRBJ2-7	TRBD2	.	TRBV27	TGTGCCAGTAGACTAGCGGGAGAACTTGGCGAGCAGTACTTC	CASRLAGELGEQYF
TRBJ1-5	TRBD1	.	TRBV7-9	TGTGCCAGCAGCTCCCAGGGGGCAGAACAGCCCCAGCATTTT	CASSSQGAEQPQHF
TRBJ1-2	TRBD1	.	TRBV18	TGTGCCAGCTCACCATACGAGGGGACAGGGGCCCGCGGTACGGATGGCTACACCTTC	CASSPYEGTGARGTDGYTF
TRBJ2-3	TRBD2	.	TRBV10-3	TGTGCCATCAGATCCGGGACTAGCGGGGATACGCAGTATTTT	CAIRSGTSGDTQYF
TRBJ1-1	.	few	TRBV28	TGTGCCAGCAGTCGAGACAGTGGCCGTCTTATGAACACTGAAGCTTTCTTT	CASSRDSGRLMNTEAFF
TRBJ1-1	.	.	TRBV6-5	TGTGCCAGCAGGGGTCGGGAGAACACTGAAGCTTTCTTT	CASRGRENTEAFF
TRBJ2-7	.	.	TRBV5-1	TGCGCCAGCAGCCTGACAGTTACCTACGAGCAGTACTTC	CASSLTVTYEQYF
TRBJ1-1	.	.	TRBV19	TGTGCCAGTAGTCTCTCTTGGAACACTGAAGCTTTCTTT	CASSLSWNTEAFF
TRBJ1-1	.	few	TRBV28	TGTGCCAGCAGTTTGAATACAGGGCGGAACACTGAAGCTTTCTTT	CASSLNTGRNTEAFF
TRBJ2-2	.	.	TRBV2	TGTGCCAGCGGCCGGGCTACGGACTTCACCGGGGAGCTGTTTTTT	CASGRATDFTGELFF
TRBJ2-1	.	.	TRBV2	TGTGCCAGCAGTGGTGCGGCCTCCCCCTACAATGAGCAGTTCTTC	CASSGAASPYNEQFF
TRBJ2-2	TRBD1	.	TRBV2	TGTGCCAGCAGCGGAGACAGGGTTGGAACCGGGGAGCTGTTTTTT	CASSGDRVGTGELFF
TRBJ2-7	TRBD2	.	TRBV5-4	TGTGCCAGCAGCGGCCGACTAGCGGGGGTGACCGGGGACGAGCAGTACTTC	CASSGRLAGVTGDEQYF
TRBJ2-3	.	.	TRBV6-1	TGTGCCAGCAGTGAAGTGTCCGGCGGATACAACACAGATACGCAGTATTTT	CASSEVSGGYNTDTQYF
TRBJ1-4	.	.	TRBV7-2	TGTGCCAGCAGACGGGCGGGGAATAATGAAAAACTGTTTTTT	CASRRAGNNEKLFF
TRBJ2-1	.	.	TRBV28	TGTGCCAGCAGTTTATGGGGCCGTGAGCAGTTCTTC	CASSLWGREQFF
TRBJ1-2	TRBD1	.	TRBV4-3	TGCGCCAGCAGCCCGGACAGGGGGTTGATCTATGGCTACACCTTC	CASSPDRGLIYGYTF
TRBJ2-5	TRBD2	.	TRBV9	TGTGCCAGCAGCGTAGGAGGCGGGAGGCCCACGTCGGGGGAGACCCAGTACTTC	CASSVGGGRPTSGETQYF
TRBJ1-1	.	few	TRBV13	TGTGCCAGCAGACAAAGAGGGGGAATGAACACTGAAGCTTTCTTT	CASRQRGGMNTEAFF
TRBJ1-5	TRBD1	.	TRBV7-2	TGTGCCAGCAGCTTACCGGGTACAGGGGGTTATCAGCCCCAGCATTTT	CASSLPGTGGYQPQHF
TRBJ1-1	.	.	TRBV19	TGTGCCAGTAGTCCAGGATTCACTGAAGCTTTCTTT	CASSPGFTEAFF
TRBJ2-7	.	once	TRBV9	TGTGCCAGCAGCCCCACGGGACTTTATAACGAGCAGTACTTC	CASSPTGLYNEQYF
TRBJ1-5	.	.	TRBV13	TGTGCCAGCAGCTTATCTCGCAATCAGCCCCAGCATTTT	CASSLSRNQPQHF
TRBJ2-2	TRBD2	.	TRBV7-6	TGTGCCAGCAGCTTGGCTAGCGGGAGCGTCTCGGGCGGGGAGCTGTTTTTT	CASSLASGSVSGGELFF
TRBJ2-5	.	.	TRBV7-9	TGTGCCAGCAGCTTTCACAGCACACCCGGAGAGACCCAGTACTTC	CASSFHSTPGETQYF
TRBJ2-3	TRBD2	.	TRBV7-3	TGTGCCAGCAGCACCGGACTAGCGGGAGCGTCAGATACGCAGTATTTT	CASSTGLAGASDTQYF
TRBJ2-4	TRBD1	.	TRBV9	TGTGCCAGCAGCGTAGGCATTGTGGGGACAGGGACCAAAAACATTCAGTACTTC	CASSVGIVGTGTKNIQYF
TRBJ2-7	.	.	TRBV6-5	TGTGCCAGCAGTTATAAATTCTCCTACGAGCAGTACTTC	CASSYKFSYEQYF
TRBJ2-3	TRBD1	.	TRBV7-3	TGTGCCAGCAGCTTACTCAGGGGGCTCAGCACAGATACGCAGTATTTT	CASSLLRGLSTDTQYF
TRBJ2-3	TRBD2	.	TRBV29-1	TGCAGCGTCTCTTCCGGGACTAGCGGCCACACAGATACGCAGTATTTT	CSVSSGTSGHTDTQYF